Presented here are 31 T cell receptor beta chains from one specimen sequenced in a study of response to subunit inactivated influenza vaccine. MiXCR, run by TCRdb on the RT-PCR reads, gives a single entry per CDR3 protein. The data contain around 600,000 distinct CDR3 sequences, around 10% of them singletons. In addition, the sample was reused for a study of T cells expressing NK-cell markers. That study reports: The authors generated TCR beta cDNA through 5'RACE template switching with UMIs.

Sequencing was performed on PBMCs from blood, taken on the day of vaccination. The receptor source for this set is a man aged 45-65 years who received an inactivated influenza vaccine.

This clonotype showed up many times. The chain is built from TRBV6-2 or TRBV6-3 and TRBJ2-7; 8 nucleotides align to TRBD1. This CDR3 region has 14 residues. The J segment lost 7 bases and the V segment lost 8 bases, leaving 13 bases of the junction unmatched. Germline V gene sequence: CDR1 MNHEY, CDR2 SVGEGT. This CDR3 is CASAVLGTGSEQYF. CDR3 nucleotide sequence: TGTGCCAGCGCCGTTCTCGGGACAGGCTCTGAGCAGTACTTC.

The chain is built from TRBV7-8 and TRBJ2-2, with TRBD2 as a possible D gene (6 bases). Germline CDR1 is SGHVS and CDR2 is FQNEAQ. The CDR3 is 15 residues long. V was clipped by 0 bases and J by 6 bases, with 11 bases between them. The CDR3 DNA follows: TGTGCCAGCAGCTTAGCAGCGGGTTCGGCCGGGGAGCTGTTTTTT. Translating it yields CASSLAAGSAGELFF.

This clonotype has a count of ten or more. The chain carries TRBV28 and TRBJ2-7, with D perhaps TRBD1 (5 bases). Germline values: CDR1 MDHEN, CDR2 SYDVKM. The CDR3 runs 12 residues. V lost 8 bases and J lost 9, with 17 bases in between. The CDR3 DNA sequence: TGTGCCAGCGGCCGTTCCAGGGTCGGGCAGTACTTC. Amino acid sequence: CASGRSRVGQYF.

This chain connects TRBV7-3 to TRBJ2-3; TRBD2 is a possible D gene (5 bases). The CDR3 consists of 14 residues. Looked up from germline, CDR1 is SGHTA and CDR2 is FQGTGA. V gave up 5 bases and J gave up 3 bases, with 12 bases separating them. The DNA of the CDR3 is TGTGCCAGCAGCCCGGGAATCTCTACAGATACGCAGTATTTT. Protein: CASSPGISTDTQYF.

The table lists this clonotype with a few counts. CDR3 sequence (DNA): TGTGCCAGCAGCGTAGGGACAGGGCGTTCGAACACCGGGGAGCTGTTTTTT. This gives the protein CASSVGTGRSNTGELFF. The chain recombines TRBV9 with TRBJ2-2; TRBD1 aligns across 8 bases. CDR1 and CDR2 from the germline V gene are SGDLS and YYNGEE. The V gene end was trimmed by 0 bases and the J gene end by 0 bases; junction bases not matched to a gene: 4. The CDR3 runs to 17 residues.

This clonotype was observed a few times. This chain connects TRBV5-1 to TRBJ1-1, with D possibly being TRBD1 (5 bases). V was shortened by 0 bases and J by 9 bases, with 9 bases between the two germline ends. Germline-derived CDR1 and CDR2 are SGHRS and YFSETQ. The CDR3 is made up of 12 amino acids. The CDR3 DNA reads as TGCGCCAGCAGCTTGGGATGGGGGAAAGCTTTCTTT. Its protein is CASSLGWGKAFF.

The CDR3 DNA is TGCGCCAGCAGCTCTGACCCATCGGGGGAAAAACTGTTTTTT. It codes for CASSSDPSGEKLFF. The rearrangement uses TRBV5-1 and TRBJ1-4, with no clear D. CDR3 length: 14 amino acids. Germline CDR1 SGHRS, CDR2 YFSETQ. Trimming left V 3 bases short and J 8 bases short, with 14 bases between.

This chain joins TRBV5-1 and TRBJ2-7; D is unresolved. The CDR3 is 14 amino acids. Germline V gene data show CDR1 as SGHRS and CDR2 as YFSETQ. V lost 1 base to trimming and J lost 2 bases, with 10 bases between them. The DNA of the CDR3 is TGCGCCAGCAGCTTGTCCAGCAATGCCTACGAGCAGTACTTC. This translates into CASSLSSNAYEQYF.

This chain uses TRBV6-5 with TRBJ1-1; D remains unclear. Trimming removed 3 bases from V and 1 base from J, with 9 bases in between. Germline-derived CDR1 and CDR2 are MNHEY and SVGAGI. CDR3 length equals 14 residues. The CDR3 sequence is CASSYPGKNTEAFF. DNA for the CDR3: TGTGCCAGCAGTTATCCCGGGAAGAACACTGAAGCTTTCTTT.

This clonotype was found many times. The gene calls are TRBV4-2 and TRBJ1-2; 7 bases are a match to TRBD1. Trimming removed 1 base from V and 4 bases from J; junction bases left unmatched: 6. In germline, CDR1 is LGHNA, CDR2 YNFKEQ. The CDR3 covers 15 residues. The CDR3 DNA follows: TGTGCCAGCAGCCAAGGACAGGGATTAGGCTATGGCTACACCTTC. It encodes CASSQGQGLGYGYTF.

In its sample, this clonotype was seen many times. The rearrangement links TRBV18 to TRBJ2-7, with unresolved D. This CDR3 contains 13 residues. V lost 8 bases and J 7 bases, leaving 18 bases between the germline ends. Germline CDR1 KGHSH, CDR2 LQKENI. For the CDR3, the DNA is TGTGCCAGCGCTAGACAACTACTACGAGAGCAGTACTTC. Protein sequence: CASARQLLREQYF.

The chain employs TRBV3-1 and TRBJ2-5, with 14 positions matching TRBD2. From germline, CDR1 is LGHDT and CDR2 YNNKEL (reference sequence). The CDR3 spans 19 residues. The ends lost 1 base at V and 4 bases at J; junction bases unmatched: 11. CDR3 coding DNA: TGTGCCAGCAGCCAAGGTGCCGGGACTAGCGGGAGCACGAGAGAGACCCAGTACTTC. Protein sequence: CASSQGAGTSGSTRETQYF.

This clonotype was counted only a few times. The chain combines TRBV20-1 with TRBJ1-1; 8 positions match TRBD1. Trimming cost V 5 bases and J 0 bases; bases outside gene matches: 8. The CDR3 covers 15 residues. CDR1 is DFQATT, CDR2 SNEGSKA, per germline (reference sequence). As DNA, the CDR3 is TGCAGTGCTCAGACGACAGGGGCGCTGAACACTGAAGCTTTCTTT. Its translation is CSAQTTGALNTEAFF.

This clonotype was seen only a few times. J is TRBJ1-2 and V is TRBV6-1; TRBD1 aligns across 7 bases. Trimming cost V 3 bases and J 4 bases; bases outside gene matches: 2. CDR1 and CDR2 from the germline V gene are MNHNS and SASEGT. The CDR3 has 13 residues. The CDR3 reads CASSDAGGYGYTF. CDR3 coding DNA: TGTGCCAGCAGTGATGCAGGGGGCTATGGCTACACCTTC.

This clonotype has only a few counts. The gene calls are TRBV29-1 and TRBJ2-1; 9 bases are shared with TRBD2. Germline CDR1 reads SQVTM; CDR2 reads ANQGSEA. V lost 6 bases and J lost 10; bases outside the gene matches: 7. This CDR3 is 12 amino acids long. CDR3 DNA sequence: TGCAGCGTGTGGGGACTAGCAGGGGAGCAGTTCTTC. This gives the protein CSVWGLAGEQFF.

The chain's CDR3 is CASSQSIGGTETQYF. In nucleotides, the CDR3 is TGTGCCAGCAGCCAAAGTATAGGGGGCACAGAGACCCAGTACTTC. V is TRBV3-1 and J is TRBJ2-5; 7 nucleotides match TRBD1. Unmatched junction bases numbered 7, after V lost 2 bases and J lost 4 bases. The CDR3 is 15 residues long. CDR1 LGHDT and CDR2 YNNKEL come from the germline V gene (reference sequence).

This clonotype was found a few times. This chain connects TRBV7-8 to TRBJ2-7; D possibly uses TRBD1 or TRBD2 (5 bases each). Deletions cut 2 bases from V and 2 bases from J, with 10 bases between. The CDR3 contains 14 residues. CDR1 and CDR2 (germline): SGHVS, FQNEAQ. The CDR3 DNA reads TGTGCCAGCAGCTTAACCGGGACCACCTACGAGCAGTACTTC. Its translation: CASSLTGTTYEQYF.

In this sample, this clonotype turned up a few times. The chain combines TRBV6-2 or TRBV6-3 with TRBJ2-7; 7 bases fit TRBD2. With V trimmed by 7 bases and J by 4 bases, 10 bases remained unmatched. Per the germline V gene, CDR1 is MNHEY and CDR2 is SVGEGT. This CDR3 has 14 amino acids. CDR3 nucleotide sequence: TGTGCCAGCACCATTGCGGGACTATCTTACGAGCAGTACTTC. This encodes CASTIAGLSYEQYF.

The J gene is TRBJ2-1, the V gene TRBV9; D is uncertain. Per germline, CDR1 SGDLS and CDR2 YYNGEE. V lost 2 bases and J 3 bases, leaving 15 bases between the germline ends. The CDR3 runs to 16 residues. The chain's CDR3 is CASSVFSLGLYNEQFF. The CDR3 coding sequence is TGTGCCAGCAGCGTTTTTTCACTTGGTCTCTACAATGAGCAGTTCTTC.

This clonotype came up a few times. The genes are TRBV6-2 or TRBV6-3 and TRBJ1-4, with D maybe TRBD1 (6 bases). This CDR3 comprises 17 residues. The V gene lost 9 bases and the J gene lost 8 bases, with 28 bases spanning the gap. Looked up from germline, CDR1 is MNHEY and CDR2 is SVGEGT. CDR3 residues: CASRRGLQGGSWEKLFF. In DNA form, the CDR3 reads TGTGCCAGTCGTCGTGGGCTCCAAGGGGGTTCATGGGAAAAACTGTTTTTT.

This clonotype has just a few counts. J is TRBJ1-1 and V is TRBV7-8; D unclear. The CDR3 length is 13 residues. CDR1 SGHVS and CDR2 FQNEAQ come from the germline V gene. V lost 1 base and J 3 bases, leaving 6 bases between the germline ends. The CDR3 loop reads CASSLVLDTEAFF. In DNA, the CDR3 is TGTGCCAGCAGCTTAGTTTTGGACACTGAAGCTTTCTTT.

The V gene is TRBV3-1, the J gene TRBJ2-5; the D is unclear. Germline V lookup: CDR1 LGHDT, CDR2 YNNKEL (reference sequence). This CDR3 is built from 11 residues. Between the trimmed V and J ends, which lost 3 bases and 8 bases, there was a span of 7 bases. The CDR3 region is CASSQLTTQYF. The CDR3 nucleotides read TGTGCCAGCAGCCAGTTGACTACCCAGTACTTC.

There are a few counts of this clonotype. The V gene is TRBV12-3 or TRBV12-4, the J gene TRBJ2-7; perhaps TRBD1 as D (6 bases). There are 15 residues in the CDR3. V dropped 6 bases and J dropped 4 bases, with 19 bases sitting between them. The CDR3 loop reads CASSTLGHRAYEQYF. The CDR3 bases are TGTGCCAGCAGCACCCTAGGTCACAGGGCGTACGAGCAGTACTTC.

The chain uses TRBV5-1 and TRBJ1-3; no reliable D call. Germline V gene sequence: CDR1 SGHRS, CDR2 YFSETQ. The CDR3 covers 14 residues. V was clipped by 0 bases and J by 4 bases, with 8 bases between them. The CDR3 DNA follows: TGCGCCAGCAGCTTGGGAATGTACGGAAACACCATATATTTT. Amino acid sequence: CASSLGMYGNTIYF.

The chain combines TRBV6-1 with TRBJ2-1, with a tentative D call TRBD2 (5 bases). V lost 8 bases and J 8 bases, leaving 19 bases between the germline ends. Per the germline V gene, CDR1 is MNHNS and CDR2 is SASEGT. The CDR3 loop spans 14 amino acids. CDR3 bases: TGTGCCAGCGGACCGACTATTCTTAGGGATGAGCAGTTCTTC. Protein sequence: CASGPTILRDEQFF.

This clonotype occurred a few times. The chain recombines TRBV19 with TRBJ2-4, with D possibly being TRBD2 (5 bases). Germline V gene lookup returns CDR1 LNHDA and CDR2 SQIVND (reference sequence). Trimming took 1 base from V and 8 from J, leaving 15 bases between them. The CDR3 length is 15 residues. This CDR3 is CASSIVFAGTDIQYF. DNA for the CDR3: TGTGCCAGTAGTATAGTTTTCGCGGGCACGGACATTCAGTACTTC.

This clonotype came up a few times. The rearrangement uses TRBV7-9 and TRBJ1-1; 8 bases agree with TRBD1. The CDR3 covers 16 residues. Germline CDR1 and CDR2: SEHNR and FQNEAQ (reference sequence). Trimming at V came to 4 bases and at J to 2 bases, leaving 9 bases not matched to a gene. This CDR3 reads CASSSTDRGHNTEAFF. The CDR3, as DNA: TGTGCCAGCAGCTCTACTGACAGGGGTCATAACACTGAAGCTTTCTTT.

This clonotype appeared a few times. V and J are TRBV20-1 and TRBJ2-7; 8 bases are shared with TRBD1. This CDR3 spans 16 amino acids. Trimming at V came to 3 bases and at J to 2 bases, leaving 12 bases not matched to a gene. CDR1 is DFQATT and CDR2 is SNEGSKA in the germline V gene (reference sequence). CDR3 sequence reads: CSARNRFRDRTYEQYF. The DNA for the CDR3 is TGCAGTGCTAGGAATCGGTTTAGGGACAGGACCTACGAGCAGTACTTC.

This clonotype was observed many times. The V call is TRBV5-1, the J call TRBJ2-3, with 8 positions matching TRBD2. CDR3 length: 18 residues. V lost 2 bases to trimming and J lost 2 bases; unmatched junction nucleotides: 13. Per germline, CDR1 SGHRS and CDR2 YFSETQ. The CDR3 region is CASSFGLAGLEATDTQYF. The DNA for the CDR3 is TGCGCCAGCAGCTTCGGTCTAGCGGGTCTGGAGGCCACAGATACGCAGTATTTT. The whole variable domain, remainder taken from reference TRBV5-1 and TRBJ2-3, is KAGVTQTPRYLIKTRGQQVTLSCSPISGHRSVSWYQQTPGQGLQFLFEYFSETQRNKGNFPGRFSGRQFSNSRSEMNVSTLELGDSALYLCASSFGLAGLEATDTQYFGPGTRLTVL.

This clonotype has only a few counts. Here the CDR3 DNA reads TGTGCCAGCTCACCAGGACTAGCGGGAATTTCCTACAATGAGCAGTTCTTC. Translated, it gives CASSPGLAGISYNEQFF. The gene calls are TRBV18 and TRBJ2-1; 12 nucleotides line up with TRBD2. With 2 bases clipped from V and 1 base from J, the junction kept 3 bases outside the gene matches. Germline values: CDR1 KGHSH, CDR2 LQKENI. The CDR3 consists of 17 residues. The complete variable domain, with remaining parts taken from reference TRBV18 and TRBJ2-1, reads NAGVMQNPRHLVRRRGQEARLRCSPMKGHSHVYWYRQLPEEGLKFMVYLQKENIIDESGMPKERFSAEFPKEGPSILRIQQVVRGDSAAYFCASSPGLAGISYNEQFFGPGTRLTVL.

Comment on this clonotype: At one end, the junction sequence differs from germline, possibly due to a read error. The chain has TRBV5-1 and TRBJ2-7, with TRBD2 as a possible D gene (5 bases). CDR1 and CDR2 (germline): SGHRS, YFSETQ. The CDR3 has 16 amino acids. CDR3 loop: CTSSLEIEGVIYEQYF. The CDR3 coding sequence is TGCACCAGCAGCTTGGAAATTGAGGGAGTGATCTACGAGCAGTACTTC.